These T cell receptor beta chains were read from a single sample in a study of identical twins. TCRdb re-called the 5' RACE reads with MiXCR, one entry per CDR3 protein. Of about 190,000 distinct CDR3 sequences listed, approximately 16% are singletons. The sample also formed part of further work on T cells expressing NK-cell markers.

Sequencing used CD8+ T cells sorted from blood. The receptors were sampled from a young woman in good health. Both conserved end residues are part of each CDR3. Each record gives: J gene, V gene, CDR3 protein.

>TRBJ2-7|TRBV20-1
CSLAGVSSYEQYF
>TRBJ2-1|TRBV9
CASSERGGATDNEQFF
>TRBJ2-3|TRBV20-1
CSASSLGLAQSTDTQYF
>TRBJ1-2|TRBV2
CASSSPLERDNYGYTF
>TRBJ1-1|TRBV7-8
CASSSSLTGKNTEAFF
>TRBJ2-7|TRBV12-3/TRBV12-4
CASVDSLTYEQYF
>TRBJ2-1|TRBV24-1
CATSSGSEQFF
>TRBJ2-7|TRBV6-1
CASSLAGVGLEQYF
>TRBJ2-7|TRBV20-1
CSSRASTEEQYF
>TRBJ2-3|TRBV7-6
CASSLMTSGISTDTQYF
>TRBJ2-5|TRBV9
CASSLGGRVETQYF
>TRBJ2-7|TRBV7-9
CASSLGRDSIYEQYF
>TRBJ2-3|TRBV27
CASSLERMGTDTQYF
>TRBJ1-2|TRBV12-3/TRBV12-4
CASSFQPQNYGYTF
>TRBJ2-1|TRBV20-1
CSAGGASDNEQFF
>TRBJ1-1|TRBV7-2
CASSLLLPWNTEAFF
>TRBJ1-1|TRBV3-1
CASSQDRGWMMNTEAFF
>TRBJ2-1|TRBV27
CASSLGPGSYNEQFF
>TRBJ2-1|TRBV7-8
CASSLGAGGYNEQFF
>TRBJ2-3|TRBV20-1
CSAPPWDRETDTQYF
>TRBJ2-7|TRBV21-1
CASSKGVYEQYF
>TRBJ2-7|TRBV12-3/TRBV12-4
CASSFWGRSYEQYF
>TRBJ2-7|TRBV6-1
CASEGLAGNEQYF
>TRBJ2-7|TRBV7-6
CASSANSGLSYEQYF
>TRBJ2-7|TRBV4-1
CASSQDGLAPYEQYF
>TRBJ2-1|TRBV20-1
CSASRLAGQPYNEQFF
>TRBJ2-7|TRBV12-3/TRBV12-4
CASSLAPDNFYF
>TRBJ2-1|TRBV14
CASRESSYNEQFF
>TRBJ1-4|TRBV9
CASSGSELFF
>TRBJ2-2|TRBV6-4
CASKKSRGPNTGELFF
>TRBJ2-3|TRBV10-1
CASSEGRVADTQYF
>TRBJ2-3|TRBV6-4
CASSPTGTGETDTQYF
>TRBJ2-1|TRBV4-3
CASSQGGLGDEQFF
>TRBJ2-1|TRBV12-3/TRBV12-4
CASSSANEQFF
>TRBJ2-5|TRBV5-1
CASSLSASGGETQYF
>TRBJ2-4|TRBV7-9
CASSPLAGIAKNIQYF
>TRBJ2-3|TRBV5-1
CASSVVGGGSTDTQYF
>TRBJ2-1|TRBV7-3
CASSLKRGAYNEQFF